The 4 T cell receptor beta chains below were found in one sample sequenced in a study of cytomegalovirus exposure and HLA in healthy donors. Primers for the PCR totalled 60 Vbeta and 13 Jbeta. Repertoires were generated with immunoSEQ multiplex PCR, while TCRdb's copy carries only in-frame clones and drops some. The data hold 100,000 to 150,000 clones, with around 77% observed a single time. Sequenced sample: PBMCs. The receptors come from a male donor in good health and CMV-seropositive.

V gene TRBV5-1 combines with J gene TRBJ1-3; TRBD1 aligns across 9 bases. The CDR3 runs to 16 residues. The V and J ends lost 4 bases and 2 bases, in that order; junction bases with no gene match: 7. Germline V CDR1 and CDR2: SGHRS, YFSETQ. Written as DNA, the CDR3 is TGCGCCAGCAGCACGGGACAGGGAGACGCTGGAAACACCATATATTTT. Translated, it gives CASSTGQGDAGNTIYF.

This clone was seen a handful of times. The gene calls are TRBV19 and TRBJ1-1, with a possible D match to TRBD1 (6 bases). Germline V gene data show CDR1 as LNHDA and CDR2 as SQIVND (reference sequence). This CDR3 is built from 14 residues. Trimming took off 7 bases at V and 1 base at J, with 13 bases between the two ends. CDR3 amino acids: CASIRTVPNTEAFF. The CDR3 DNA reads as TGTGCCAGTATCCGGACAGTGCCGAACACTGAAGCTTTCTTT.

This chain links TRBV28 with TRBJ1-1; TRBD1 matches 7 bases. V was clipped by 8 bases and J by 4 bases; unmatched bases: 7. The CDR3 loop spans 13 amino acids. The germline CDR1 and CDR2 sequences are MDHEN and SYDVKM. This CDR3 is CASLTGAGTEAFF. Written as DNA, the CDR3 is TGTGCCAGCCTAACAGGGGCAGGCACTGAAGCTTTCTTT.

The genes are TRBV9 and TRBJ2-5, with TRBD2 matching 11 bases. Unmatched junction bases numbered 8, after V lost 3 bases and J lost 4 bases. The germline CDR1 and CDR2 sequences are SGDLS and YYNGEE. The CDR3 loop spans 16 amino acids. The CDR3 here is CASSETLAGGRETQYF. In nucleotides, the CDR3 is TGTGCCAGCAGCGAGACGCTAGCGGGAGGACGAGAGACCCAGTACTTC.